Given below is one TCR beta chain in context. Its antigen is undetermined. The data were taken from a study of T cell repertoires in cytomegalovirus infection. Background on the study: Carrying CMV and the relevant HLA type showed in public TCR beta signatures.

Trimming took off 0 bases at V and 6 bases at J, with 11 bases between the two ends. CDR3 length: 15 residues. TCRdb reanalysed the reads using MiXCR and keeps one entry per CDR3 protein. The table lists approximately 350,000 distinct CDR3 sequences, about 34% of them singletons. The genes are TRBV23-1 and TRBJ1-4; D remains unclear. TRBV23-1 is noted as an ORF with a role that remains uncertain. Sequences were derived from cultured PBMCs, sampled from culture after CMV antigen stimulation. The clonotype was recovered from a human donor in good health (CMV status not recorded). Some clones in this sample may be carry-over from other donors' samples. The CDR3 nucleotides read TGCGCCAGCAGTCAATCGGCGGGGTTTGATGAAAAACTGTTTTTT. As protein: CASSQSAGFDEKLFF.